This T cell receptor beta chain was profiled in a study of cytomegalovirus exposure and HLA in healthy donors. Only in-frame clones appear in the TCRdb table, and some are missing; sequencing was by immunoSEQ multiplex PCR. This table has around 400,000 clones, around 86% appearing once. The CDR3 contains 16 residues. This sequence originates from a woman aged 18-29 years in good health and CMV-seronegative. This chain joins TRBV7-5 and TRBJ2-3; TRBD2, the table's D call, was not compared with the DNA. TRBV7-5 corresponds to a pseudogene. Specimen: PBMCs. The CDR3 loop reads CVRSQTSGVSTDTQYF. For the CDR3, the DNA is TGTGTCAGAAGCCAGACTAGCGGGGTTAGCACAGATACGCAGTATTTT.